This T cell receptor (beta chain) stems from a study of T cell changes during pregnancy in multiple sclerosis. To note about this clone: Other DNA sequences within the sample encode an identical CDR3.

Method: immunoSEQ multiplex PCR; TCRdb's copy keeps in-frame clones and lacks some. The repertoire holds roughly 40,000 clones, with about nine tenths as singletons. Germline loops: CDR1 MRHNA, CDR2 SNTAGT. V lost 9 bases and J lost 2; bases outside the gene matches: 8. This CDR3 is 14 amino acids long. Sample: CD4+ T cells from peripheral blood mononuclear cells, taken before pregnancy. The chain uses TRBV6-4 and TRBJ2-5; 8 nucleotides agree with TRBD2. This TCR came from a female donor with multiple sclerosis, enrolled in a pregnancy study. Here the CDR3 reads CASSAVAGQETQYF. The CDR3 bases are TGTGCCAGTAGCGCCGTAGCGGGACAAGAGACCCAGTACTTC.